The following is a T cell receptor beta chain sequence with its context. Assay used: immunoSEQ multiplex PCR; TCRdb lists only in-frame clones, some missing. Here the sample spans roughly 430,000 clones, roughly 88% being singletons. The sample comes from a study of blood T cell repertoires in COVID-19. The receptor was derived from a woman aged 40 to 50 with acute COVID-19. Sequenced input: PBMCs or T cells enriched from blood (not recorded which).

CDR3 nucleotides: TGTGCCACCAGTCCGGGAGGCGGGGAGCTGTTTTTT. As protein: CATSPGGGELFF. The V gene is TRBV24-1, the J gene TRBJ2-2, with TRBD2 matching over 7 bases. The CDR3 length is 12 residues. Per germline, CDR1 KGHDR and CDR2 SFDVKD. V gave up 6 bases and J gave up 7 bases; unmatched junction bases: 1.